Following are 10 T cell receptor beta chains from one sample sequenced in a study of T cell repertoires in cytomegalovirus infection. TCRdb reanalysed the reads using MiXCR and keeps one entry per CDR3 protein. The sample consists of about 220,000 distinct CDR3 sequences, around two fifths of them appearing once. For these TCRs, the target antigens are not known. The specimen was CD8+ T cells from cultured PBMCs, collected from culture after CMV antigen stimulation. The receptors derive from a human donor in good health (CMV status not recorded). Some clones in this sample may be carry-over from other donors' samples.

The chain recombines TRBV7-3 with TRBJ2-1; 11 nucleotides match TRBD2. V shed 2 bases and J 7 bases; nucleotides not matched to a gene: 4. The CDR3 loop spans 15 amino acids. Germline assignment: CDR1 SGHTA and CDR2 FQGTGA. The CDR3 DNA sequence: TGTGCCAGCAGCTTACTAGCGGGAGGCGGAAATGAGCAGTTCTTC. It codes for CASSLLAGGGNEQFF.

The chain is built from TRBV12-3 or TRBV12-4 and TRBJ2-2, with D perhaps matching TRBD1 (6 bases). The CDR3 length is 14 residues. V lost 5 bases and J lost 4, with 11 bases in between. CDR3 amino acids: CASSDLGGTGELFF. As DNA, the CDR3 is TGTGCCAGCAGTGACTTAGGGGGCACCGGGGAGCTGTTTTTT.

The V and J genes are TRBV7-9 and TRBJ2-1; TRBD1 or TRBD2 may be the D gene (5 bases each). V was pared by 5 bases and J by 4 bases, with 15 bases between. CDR1 is SEHNR, CDR2 FQNEAQ, per germline (reference sequence). The CDR3 totals 15 residues. Here the CDR3 DNA reads TGTGCCAGCAGCCCGGGACGGGGAGTTTACAATGAGCAGTTCTTC. Protein: CASSPGRGVYNEQFF. The whole variable domain, remainder taken from reference TRBV7-9 and TRBJ2-1, is DTGVSQNPRHKITKRGQNVTFRCDPISEHNRLYWYRQTLGQGPEFLTYFQNEAQLEKSRLLSDRFSAERPKGSFSTLEIQRTEQGDSAMYLCASSPGRGVYNEQFFGPGTRLTVL.

The chain carries TRBV6-8 and TRBJ2-3; D unclear. The V end lost 4 bases, the J end lost 2 bases, and 10 bases lay between the germline ends. There are 14 residues in the CDR3. Per germline, CDR1 MNHGY and CDR2 SAAAGT. As DNA, the CDR3 is TGTGCCAGCAGTTCGCCAGACCCCACAGATACGCAGTATTTT. Translating it yields CASSSPDPTDTQYF.

This clonotype was recorded a few times. The V call is TRBV7-2, the J call TRBJ2-1, with 7 bases that match TRBD1. The CDR3 covers 14 residues. The junction had 9 bases not matched to a gene; V was cut back by 7 bases and J by 6 bases. CDR1 and CDR2 (germline): SGHTA, FQGNSA. Here the CDR3 reads CASTAPPGGNEQFF. CDR3 nucleotides: TGTGCCAGCACGGCACCCCCAGGGGGCAATGAGCAGTTCTTC.

The V gene is TRBV7-9, the J gene TRBJ2-5, with 8 bases lining up with TRBD2. The CDR3 has 14 amino acids. Germline V CDR1 and CDR2: SEHNR, FQNEAQ (reference sequence). V was pared by 4 bases and J by 5 bases, with 6 bases of the junction left unmatched. Here the CDR3 reads CASSSGLGRETQYF. In nucleotides, the CDR3 is TGTGCCAGCAGCTCGGGACTAGGCCGCGAGACCCAGTACTTC.

Notes on this clonotype: A junction end diverges from the germline sequence, so it may reflect a read error. The chain is built from TRBV4-1 and TRBJ1-5; the D is unclear. CDR3 length: 14 residues. The germline CDR1 and CDR2 sequences are MGHRA and YSYEKL. CDR3 DNA sequence: TGCGCCAGCAGCCAGGGGAACGGGAATCAGCCCCAGCCTTTT. It translates to CASSQGNGNQPQPF.

This clonotype was recorded once. The chain carries TRBV3-1 and TRBJ2-4; 9 positions agree with TRBD2. The CDR3 extends over 18 amino acids. J lost 0 bases, V lost 0 bases, and 6 bases had no gene match. Germline V gives CDR1 LGHDT, CDR2 YNNKEL (reference sequence). The CDR3 sequence: CASSQESLAGSAKNIQYF. CDR3 sequence (DNA): TGTGCCAGCAGCCAAGAGTCGCTAGCGGGATCAGCCAAAAACATTCAGTACTTC.

The CDR3 spells CASRQDRSGNQPQHF. In DNA form, the CDR3 reads TGTGCCAGCAGACAGGACAGGAGCGGCAATCAGCCCCAGCATTTT. The V and J genes are TRBV28 and TRBJ1-5; 7 bases agree with TRBD1. Germline lookup yields CDR1 MDHEN and CDR2 SYDVKM. This CDR3 spans 15 amino acids. V shed 6 bases, J shed 2 bases, and the junction held 7 bases outside the gene matches.

CDR3 DNA sequence: TGTGCCAGCAGTTCCTCAGCGGGAGTCACAGATACGCAGTATTTT. Protein sequence: CASSSSAGVTDTQYF. The V gene is TRBV12-3 or TRBV12-4, the J gene TRBJ2-3; 8 nucleotides agree with TRBD2. This CDR3 region has 15 residues. Germline trimming cut 4 bases from V and 2 bases from J; bases unmatched to any gene: 5.